This entry is about one TCR beta chain. As yet, its antigen is unknown. The CDR3 runs to 14 residues. Between the trimmed V and J ends, which lost 5 bases and 3 bases, there was a span of 16 bases. The V gene's germline CDR1 is DFQATT and CDR2 SNEGSKA (reference sequence). The sample comes from a study of T cell repertoires in cytomegalovirus infection. Overall study results and limits: It was HLA-C-restricted CMV-specific TCR beta clonotypes that dominated the response ex vivo.

Using its own MiXCR run on the reads, TCRdb lists one record per CDR3 protein. The profile covers roughly 200,000 distinct CDR3 sequences, with roughly a sixth appearing a single time and about 25% taken by the ten largest. The clonotype was recovered from a human donor in good health (CMV status not recorded). Some clones in this sample may be carry-over from other donors' samples. The sequenced sample was CD8+ T cells from PBMCs. This chain uses TRBV20-1 with TRBJ2-5, with unresolved D. The CDR3 is CSAWNPETEETQYF. Here the CDR3 DNA reads TGCAGTGCTTGGAACCCAGAAACCGAAGAGACCCAGTACTTC.